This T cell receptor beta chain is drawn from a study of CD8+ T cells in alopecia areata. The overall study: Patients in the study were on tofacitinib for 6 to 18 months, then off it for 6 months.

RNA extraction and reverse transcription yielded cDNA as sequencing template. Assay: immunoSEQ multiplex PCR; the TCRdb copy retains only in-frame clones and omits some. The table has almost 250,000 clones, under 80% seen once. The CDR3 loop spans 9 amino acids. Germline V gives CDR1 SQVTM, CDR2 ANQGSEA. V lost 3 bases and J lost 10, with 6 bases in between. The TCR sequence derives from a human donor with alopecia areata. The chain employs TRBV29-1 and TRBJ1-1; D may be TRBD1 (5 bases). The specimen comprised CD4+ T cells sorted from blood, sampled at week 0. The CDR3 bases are TGCAGCGTTGAGGGGGGAGCTTTCTTT. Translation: CSVEGGAFF.